The sequence of this T cell receptor (beta chain) was determined in a study of blood T cell repertoires in COVID-19. Study details: Samples taken during acute and convalescent COVID-19 were collected in the United States, Italy and Spain.

V was clipped by 1 base and J by 4 bases, with 11 bases between them. This CDR3 spans 15 amino acids. CDR1 and CDR2 from the germline V gene are LGHDT and YNNKEL (reference sequence). TCRdb keeps only in-frame clones here, not all; method: immunoSEQ multiplex PCR. Counted here are approximately 45,000 clones, about 85% occurring once; the ten biggest clones make up 14%. Input material: peripheral blood. The sequence came from a human donor in a cohort sampled during active COVID-19. The V and J genes are TRBV3-1 (or the pseudogene TRBV3-2) and TRBJ2-1, with D possibly matching TRBD1 (6 bases). CDR3 protein: CASSQGSTGYNEQFF. CDR3 nucleotides: TGTGCCAGCAGCCAAGGGTCTACAGGGTACAATGAGCAGTTCTTC.